The entry that follows covers one T cell receptor (beta chain) sequence. Its specificity is not known. The sample belongs to a study of cytomegalovirus exposure and HLA in healthy donors. General study findings and limits: Specificity for CMV antigens was confirmed in vitro for a few of the CMV-associated chains.

Here immunoSEQ multiplex PCR was the method, and the copy in TCRdb shows in-frame clones only, minus some. The top ten clones hold 5% to 7% of a sample with 150,000 to 200,000 clones, 86% of them seen once. The CDR3 spans 16 residues. The J segment lost 3 bases and the V segment lost 2 bases, leaving 6 bases of the junction unmatched. The V gene's germline CDR1 is MNHEY and CDR2 SVGAGI. It was the roughly 110-subject validation cohort, separate from the roughly 700-subject first cohort, to which the donors belonged. Sequenced sample: PBMCs. The sequence was collected from a woman in her 30s in good health and CMV-seronegative. The chain joins TRBV6-5 to TRBJ2-7; 11 bases match TRBD2. This CDR3 reads CASSYDTSGSSYEQYF. Here the CDR3 DNA reads TGTGCCAGCAGTTACGATACTAGCGGGAGTAGCTACGAGCAGTACTTC.